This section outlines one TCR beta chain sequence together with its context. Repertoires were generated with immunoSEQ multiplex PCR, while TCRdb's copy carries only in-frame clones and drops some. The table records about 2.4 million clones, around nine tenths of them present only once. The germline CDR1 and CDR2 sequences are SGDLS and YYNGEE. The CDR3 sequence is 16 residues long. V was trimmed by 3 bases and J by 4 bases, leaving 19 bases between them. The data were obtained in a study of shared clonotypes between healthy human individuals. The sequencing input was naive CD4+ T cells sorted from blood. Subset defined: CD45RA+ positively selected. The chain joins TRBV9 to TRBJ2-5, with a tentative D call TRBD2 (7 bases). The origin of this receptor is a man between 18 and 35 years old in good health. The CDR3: CASSATGSGGRETQYF. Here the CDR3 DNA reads TGTGCCAGCAGCGCAACTGGGTCCGGGGGGCGAGAGACCCAGTACTTC.